A single T cell receptor beta chain is shown here with its context. As processed by the authors: Estimates of nucleated cell counts were drawn from the amplification of reference gene primers. Assay used: immunoSEQ multiplex PCR; TCRdb lists only in-frame clones, some missing. V, J and clone size are those of that table, while D and trimming were read from the DNA. The table shows around 130,000 clones, with approximately 85% occurring only once. The data derive from a study of blood T cell repertoires in COVID-19. Study context: The samples span acute and convalescent COVID-19 from the United States, Italy and Spain.

This CDR3 contains 11 residues. V gave up 4 bases and J gave up 5 bases, with 9 bases separating them. The germline gives CDR1 SQVTM, CDR2 ANQGSEA. V and J are TRBV29-1 and TRBJ2-7; possibly TRBD1 for D (5 bases). The TCR originated in a man in his fifties with acute or convalescent COVID-19. Sequences were obtained from peripheral blood. The CDR3 coding sequence is TGCAGCGTTGGACAGCAGGACGAGCAGTACTTC. This encodes CSVGQQDEQYF.